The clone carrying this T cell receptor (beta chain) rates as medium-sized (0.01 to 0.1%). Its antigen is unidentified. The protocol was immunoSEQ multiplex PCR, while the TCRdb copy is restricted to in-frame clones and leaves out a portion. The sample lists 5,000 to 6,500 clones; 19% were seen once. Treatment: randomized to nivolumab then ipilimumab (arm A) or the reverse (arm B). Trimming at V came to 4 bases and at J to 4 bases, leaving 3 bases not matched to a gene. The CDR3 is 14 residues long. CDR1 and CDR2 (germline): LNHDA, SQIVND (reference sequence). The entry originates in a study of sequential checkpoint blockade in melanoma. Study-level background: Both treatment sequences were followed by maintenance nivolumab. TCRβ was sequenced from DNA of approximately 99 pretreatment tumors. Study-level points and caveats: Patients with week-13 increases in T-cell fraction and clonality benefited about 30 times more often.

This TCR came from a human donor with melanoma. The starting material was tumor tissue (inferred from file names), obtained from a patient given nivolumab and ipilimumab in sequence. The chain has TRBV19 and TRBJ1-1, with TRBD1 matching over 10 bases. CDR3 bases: TGTGCCAGTAGTACGGGACAGGGGAGCACTGAAGCTTTCTTT. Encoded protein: CASSTGQGSTEAFF.